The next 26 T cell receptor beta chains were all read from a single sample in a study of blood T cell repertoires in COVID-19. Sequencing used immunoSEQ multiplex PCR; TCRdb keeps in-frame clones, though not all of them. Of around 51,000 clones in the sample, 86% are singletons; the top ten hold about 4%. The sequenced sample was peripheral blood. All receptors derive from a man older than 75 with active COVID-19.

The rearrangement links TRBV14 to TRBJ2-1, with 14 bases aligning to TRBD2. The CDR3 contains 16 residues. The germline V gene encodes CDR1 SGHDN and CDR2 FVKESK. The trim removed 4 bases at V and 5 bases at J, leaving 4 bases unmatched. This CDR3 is CASSPGTSGRNNEQFF. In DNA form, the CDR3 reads TGTGCCAGCAGCCCGGGGACTAGCGGGAGAAACAATGAGCAGTTCTTC.

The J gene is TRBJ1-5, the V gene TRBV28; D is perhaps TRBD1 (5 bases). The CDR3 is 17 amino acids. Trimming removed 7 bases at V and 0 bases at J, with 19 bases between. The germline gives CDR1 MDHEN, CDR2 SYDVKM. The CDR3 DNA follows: TGTGCCAGCACCCTAGGGTATAGGGGAAATAGCAATCAGCCCCAGCATTTT. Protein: CASTLGYRGNSNQPQHF.

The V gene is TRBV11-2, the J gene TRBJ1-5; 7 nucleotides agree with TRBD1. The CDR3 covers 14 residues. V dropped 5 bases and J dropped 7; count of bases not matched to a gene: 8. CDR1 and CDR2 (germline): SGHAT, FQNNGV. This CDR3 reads CASSQGPGGQPQHF. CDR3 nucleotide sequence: TGTGCCAGCAGCCAGGGGCCAGGGGGGCAGCCCCAGCATTTT.

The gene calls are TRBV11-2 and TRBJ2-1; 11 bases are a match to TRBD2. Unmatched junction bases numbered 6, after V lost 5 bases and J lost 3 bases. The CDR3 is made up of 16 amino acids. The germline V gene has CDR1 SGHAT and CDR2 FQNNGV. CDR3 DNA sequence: TGTGCCAGCAGCACGGGACTAGCGGAACTCTACAATGAGCAGTTCTTC. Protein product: CASSTGLAELYNEQFF.

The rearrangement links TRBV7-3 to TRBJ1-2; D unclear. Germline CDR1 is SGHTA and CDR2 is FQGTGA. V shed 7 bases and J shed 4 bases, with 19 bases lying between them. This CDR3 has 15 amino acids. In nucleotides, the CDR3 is TGTGCCAGCACCGAATCTACCGGGGTACTCTATGGCTACACCTTC. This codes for CASTESTGVLYGYTF. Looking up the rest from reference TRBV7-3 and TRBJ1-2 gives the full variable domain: GAGVSQTPSNKVTEKGKYVELRCDPISGHTALYWYRQSLGQGPEFLIYFQGTGAADDSGLPNDRFFAVRPEGSVSTLKIQRTERGDSAVYLCASTESTGVLYGYTFGSGTRLTVV.

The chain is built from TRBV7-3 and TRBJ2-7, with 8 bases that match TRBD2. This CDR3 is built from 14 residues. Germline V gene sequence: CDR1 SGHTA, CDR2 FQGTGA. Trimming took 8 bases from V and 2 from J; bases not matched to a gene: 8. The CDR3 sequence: CASSPSGSPYEQYF. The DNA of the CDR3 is TGTGCCAGCTCCCCCAGCGGGAGCCCCTACGAGCAGTACTTC.

The DNA of the CDR3 is TGTGCCAGTAGTCCCGGGACTAGCGGGAGGGCGTTCACCGGGGAGCTGTTTTTT. Residues: CASSPGTSGRAFTGELFF. The gene calls are TRBV19 and TRBJ2-2, with 16 nucleotides matching TRBD2. The V gene's germline CDR1 is LNHDA and CDR2 SQIVND (reference sequence). The CDR3 contains 18 residues. Germline trimming cut 5 bases from V and 4 bases from J; bases unmatched to any gene: 7.

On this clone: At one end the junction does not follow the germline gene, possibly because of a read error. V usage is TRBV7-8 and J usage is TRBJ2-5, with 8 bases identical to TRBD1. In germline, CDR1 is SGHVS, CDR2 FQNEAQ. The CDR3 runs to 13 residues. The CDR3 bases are TGTGCCAGCAGCTTTGGACAGGGAGAGACCCGGTACTTC. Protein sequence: CASSFGQGETRYF.

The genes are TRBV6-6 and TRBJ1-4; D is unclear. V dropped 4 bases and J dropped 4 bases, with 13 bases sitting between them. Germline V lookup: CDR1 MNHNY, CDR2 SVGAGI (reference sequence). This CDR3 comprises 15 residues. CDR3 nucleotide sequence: TGTGCCAGCAGTTCCCACGGGATCCTTAATGAAAAACTGTTTTTT. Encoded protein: CASSSHGILNEKLFF.

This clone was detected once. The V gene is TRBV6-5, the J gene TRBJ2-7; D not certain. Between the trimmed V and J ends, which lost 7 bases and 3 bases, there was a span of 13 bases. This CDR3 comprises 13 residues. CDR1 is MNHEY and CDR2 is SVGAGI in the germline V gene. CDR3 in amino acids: CASTNLMNYEQYF. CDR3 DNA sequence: TGTGCCAGCACCAACCTAATGAACTACGAGCAGTACTTC.

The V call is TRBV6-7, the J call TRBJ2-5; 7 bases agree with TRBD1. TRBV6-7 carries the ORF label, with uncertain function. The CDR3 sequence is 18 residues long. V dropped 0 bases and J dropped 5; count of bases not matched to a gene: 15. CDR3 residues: CASSYSLQDRTGEETQYF. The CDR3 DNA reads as TGTGCCAGCAGTTACTCGTTGCAAGATCGTACAGGGGAGGAGACCCAGTACTTC.

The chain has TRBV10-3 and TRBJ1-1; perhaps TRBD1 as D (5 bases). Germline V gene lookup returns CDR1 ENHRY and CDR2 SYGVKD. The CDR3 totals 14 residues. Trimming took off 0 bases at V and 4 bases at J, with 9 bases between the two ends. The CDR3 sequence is CAISESLGVTEAFF. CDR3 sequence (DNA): TGTGCCATCAGTGAGTCGCTAGGGGTCACTGAAGCTTTCTTT.

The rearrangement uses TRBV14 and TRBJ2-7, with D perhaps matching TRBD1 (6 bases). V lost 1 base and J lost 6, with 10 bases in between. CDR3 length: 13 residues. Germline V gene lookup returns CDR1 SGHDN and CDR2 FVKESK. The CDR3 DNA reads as TGTGCCAGCAGCCAAGGGGGACAACGCGAGCAGTACTTC. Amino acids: CASSQGGQREQYF.

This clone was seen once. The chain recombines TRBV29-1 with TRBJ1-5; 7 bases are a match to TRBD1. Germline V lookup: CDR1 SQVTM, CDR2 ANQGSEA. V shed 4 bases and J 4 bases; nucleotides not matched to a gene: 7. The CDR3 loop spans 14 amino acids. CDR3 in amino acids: CSVGNRGVNQPQHF. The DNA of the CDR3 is TGCAGCGTTGGCAACAGGGGAGTTAATCAGCCCCAGCATTTT.

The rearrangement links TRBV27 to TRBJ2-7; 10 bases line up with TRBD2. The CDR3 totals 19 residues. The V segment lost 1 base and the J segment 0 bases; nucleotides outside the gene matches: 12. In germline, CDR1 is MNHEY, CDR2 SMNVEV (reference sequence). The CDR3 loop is CASSLLDPGLAGVSYEQYF. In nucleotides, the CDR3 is TGTGCCAGCAGTTTATTGGACCCGGGGCTAGCGGGAGTCTCCTACGAGCAGTACTTC.

CDR3 in DNA: TGTGCCAGTAGGGTAGCGGGAGCTCCCTACAATGAGCAGTTCTTC. This sequence encodes CASRVAGAPYNEQFF. The chain has TRBV19 and TRBJ2-1; 9 bases fit TRBD2. J lost 2 bases, V lost 6 bases, and 5 bases had no gene match. This CDR3 has 15 amino acids. Germline CDR1 and CDR2: LNHDA and SQIVND (reference sequence).

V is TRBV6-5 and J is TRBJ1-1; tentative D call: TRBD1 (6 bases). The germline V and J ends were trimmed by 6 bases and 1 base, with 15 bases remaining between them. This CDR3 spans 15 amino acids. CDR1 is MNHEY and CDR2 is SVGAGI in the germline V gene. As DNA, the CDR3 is TGTGCCAGCAGCCCAAGGGGGTTTTCGAACACTGAAGCTTTCTTT. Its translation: CASSPRGFSNTEAFF.

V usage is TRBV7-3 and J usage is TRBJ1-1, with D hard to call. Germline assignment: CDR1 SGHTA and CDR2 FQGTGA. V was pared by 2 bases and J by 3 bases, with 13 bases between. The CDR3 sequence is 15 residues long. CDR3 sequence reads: CASSLRADWDTEAFF. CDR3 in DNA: TGTGCCAGCAGCTTACGGGCGGACTGGGACACTGAAGCTTTCTTT.

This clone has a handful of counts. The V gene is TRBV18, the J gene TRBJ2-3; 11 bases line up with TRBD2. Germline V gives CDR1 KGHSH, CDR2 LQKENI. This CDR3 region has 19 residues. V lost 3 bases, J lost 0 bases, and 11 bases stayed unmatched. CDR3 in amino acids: CASSPRLAGNRGSTDTQYF. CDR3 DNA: TGTGCCAGCTCACCTAGACTAGCGGGGAACCGCGGGAGCACAGATACGCAGTATTTT.

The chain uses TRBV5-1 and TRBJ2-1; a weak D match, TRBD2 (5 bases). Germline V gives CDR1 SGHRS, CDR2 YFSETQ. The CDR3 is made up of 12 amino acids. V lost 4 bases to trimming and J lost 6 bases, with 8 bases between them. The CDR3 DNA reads TGCGCCAGCAGCCTAGCTAGCAATGAGCAGTTCTTC. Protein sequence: CASSLASNEQFF.

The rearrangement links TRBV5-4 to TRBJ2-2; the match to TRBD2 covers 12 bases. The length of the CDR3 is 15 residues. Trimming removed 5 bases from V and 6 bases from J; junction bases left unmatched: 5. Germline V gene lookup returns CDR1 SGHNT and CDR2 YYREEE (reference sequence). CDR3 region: CASRLAGGRSGELFF. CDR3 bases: TGTGCCAGCAGGCTAGCGGGAGGGCGGTCCGGGGAGCTGTTTTTT. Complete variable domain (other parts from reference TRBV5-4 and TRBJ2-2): ETGVTQSPTHLIKTRGQQVTLRCSSQSGHNTVSWYQQALGQGPQFIFQYYREEENGRGNFPPRFSGLQFPNYSSELNVNALELDDSALYLCASRLAGGRSGELFFGEGSRLTVL.

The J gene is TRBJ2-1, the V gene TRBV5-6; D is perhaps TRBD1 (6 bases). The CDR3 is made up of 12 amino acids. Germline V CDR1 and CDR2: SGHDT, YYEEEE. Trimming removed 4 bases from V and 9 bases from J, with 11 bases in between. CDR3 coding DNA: TGTGCCAGCAGCCCTGGGGGCAGTGAGCAGTTCTTC. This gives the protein CASSPGGSEQFF.

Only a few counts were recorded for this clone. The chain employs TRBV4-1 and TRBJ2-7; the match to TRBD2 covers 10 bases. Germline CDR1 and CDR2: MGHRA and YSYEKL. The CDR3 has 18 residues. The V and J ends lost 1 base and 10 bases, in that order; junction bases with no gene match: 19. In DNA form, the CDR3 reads TGCGCCAGCAGCCAAGGATGGCGTCGGCTAGCGGGAGAAAGAAAACAGTACTTC. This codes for CASSQGWRRLAGERKQYF.

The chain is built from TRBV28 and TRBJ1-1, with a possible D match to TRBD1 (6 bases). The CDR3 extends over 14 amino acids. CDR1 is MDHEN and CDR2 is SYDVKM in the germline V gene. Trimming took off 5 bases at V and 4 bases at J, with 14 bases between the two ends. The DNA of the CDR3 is TGTGCCAGCAGTCCGATAGGGGGTGGCACTGAAGCTTTCTTT. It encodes CASSPIGGGTEAFF.

The DNA of the CDR3 is TGTGCCAGCAGCGCACGGGGGGAGACGACCGGGGAGCTGTTTTTT. It specifies CASSARGETTGELFF. J is TRBJ2-2 and V is TRBV9, with TRBD2 identical over 7 bases. This CDR3 region has 15 residues. The V and J ends lost 3 bases and 5 bases, in that order; junction bases with no gene match: 7. CDR1 and CDR2 from the germline V gene are SGDLS and YYNGEE.

The CDR3 region is CASSPPTGFQETQYF. The CDR3 DNA follows: TGTGCCAGCTCACCACCTACAGGGTTCCAAGAGACCCAGTACTTC. The chain combines TRBV18 with TRBJ2-5, with D maybe TRBD1 (6 bases). This CDR3 spans 15 amino acids. Germline CDR1 and CDR2: KGHSH and LQKENI. V was cut by 0 bases and J by 1 base, with 9 bases left in between. Combining the CDR3 with reference TRBV18 and TRBJ2-5 gives the whole variable domain NAGVMQNPRHLVRRRGQEARLRCSPMKGHSHVYWYRQLPEEGLKFMVYLQKENIIDESGMPKERFSAEFPKEGPSILRIQQVVRGDSAAYFCASSPPTGFQETQYFGPGTRLLVL.